This T cell receptor (beta chain) was obtained from a study of CD8+CD57+ T cells in acquired aplastic anemia. This clonotype occurred many times. Sequenced patients had shown CD8+CD57+ cell expansion by flow cytometry. The template used for profiling TCR beta VDJ and CDR3 was genomic DNA. TCRdb called the reads again in MiXCR, with one record for every CDR3 protein. Of approximately 220,000 distinct CDR3 sequences listed, more than 45% were seen once; the top ten hold 7% to 9.5%. The CDR3 runs to 17 residues. Germline CDR1 and CDR2: SGHTA and FQGNSA. The germline V and J ends were trimmed by 0 bases and 0 bases, with 11 bases remaining between them.

This sequence originates from a human donor with aplastic anemia. Sequencing input: sorted CD4+, CD8+, or CD8+CD57+ T cells (not recorded which) from PBMCs. This rearrangement joins TRBV7-2 to TRBJ2-2; D is perhaps TRBD2 (6 bases). The chain's CDR3 is CASSLARGQPNTGELFF. In DNA, the CDR3 is TGTGCCAGCAGCTTAGCGCGGGGCCAACCGAACACCGGGGAGCTGTTTTTT. Drawing the rest from reference TRBV7-2 and TRBJ2-2, the complete variable domain is GAGVSQSPSNKVTEKGKDVELRCDPISGHTALYWYRQSLGQGLEFLIYFQGNSAPDKSGLPSDRFSAERTGGSVSTLTIQRTQQEDSAVYLCASSLARGQPNTGELFFGEGSRLTVL.